This T cell receptor beta chain was identified during a study of preoperative IRX-2 immunotherapy in early breast cancer. Data came from immunoSEQ multiplex PCR; TCRdb stores just in-frame clones and leaves some out. The sample has approximately 3,900 clones; more than 70% are singletons. This clone was seen only once. Treatment denoted: preoperative locoregional IRX-2 cytokine immunotherapy. Samples came from a phase Ib trial of preoperative locoregional IRX-2 cytokine immunotherapy. Trimming stripped 7 bases from V and 2 bases from J, with 12 bases between. Germline lookup yields CDR1 SGHVS and CDR2 FNYEAQ. This CDR3 has 15 residues.

The genes are TRBV7-6 and TRBJ2-6; D could derive from TRBD1 or TRBD2 (6 bases each). The receptor was derived from a human donor with breast cancer. The specimen was tumor tissue, collected before IRX-2 immunotherapy. CDR3: CASTDRTTGANVLTF. DNA for the CDR3: TGTGCCAGCACCGACAGGACTACTGGGGCCAACGTCCTGACTTTC.